This TCR beta chain was found in a study of control samples from healthy donors and cancer patients. Measured with immunoSEQ multiplex PCR; TCRdb has only the in-frame clones, and not every one. This table has approximately 100,000 clones, 88% appearing once. This clone was picked up a small number of times. Germline V gene data show CDR1 as SNHLY and CDR2 as FYNNEI. The V and J ends lost 6 bases and 0 bases respectively, with 5 bases between them. The CDR3 runs 12 residues. V is TRBV2 and J is TRBJ2-5; tentatively, D is TRBD1 (5 bases). The clonotype comes from a man aged 30 to 45 in good health. Material: blood. CDR3 coding DNA: TGTGCCAGCAGGGACAACCAAGAGACCCAGTACTTC. Its protein is CASRDNQETQYF.